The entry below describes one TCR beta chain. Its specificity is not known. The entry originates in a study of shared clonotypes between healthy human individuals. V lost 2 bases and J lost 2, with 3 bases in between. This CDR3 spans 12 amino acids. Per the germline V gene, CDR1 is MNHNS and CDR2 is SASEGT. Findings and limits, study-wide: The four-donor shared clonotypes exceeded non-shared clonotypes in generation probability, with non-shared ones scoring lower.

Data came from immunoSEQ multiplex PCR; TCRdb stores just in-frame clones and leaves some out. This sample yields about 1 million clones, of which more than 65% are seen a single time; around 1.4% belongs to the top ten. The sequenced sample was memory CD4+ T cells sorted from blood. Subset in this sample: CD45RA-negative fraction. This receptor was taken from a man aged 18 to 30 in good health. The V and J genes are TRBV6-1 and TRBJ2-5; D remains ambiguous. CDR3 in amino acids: CASSEQQETQYF. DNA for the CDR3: TGTGCCAGCAGTGAACAGCAAGAGACCCAGTACTTC.